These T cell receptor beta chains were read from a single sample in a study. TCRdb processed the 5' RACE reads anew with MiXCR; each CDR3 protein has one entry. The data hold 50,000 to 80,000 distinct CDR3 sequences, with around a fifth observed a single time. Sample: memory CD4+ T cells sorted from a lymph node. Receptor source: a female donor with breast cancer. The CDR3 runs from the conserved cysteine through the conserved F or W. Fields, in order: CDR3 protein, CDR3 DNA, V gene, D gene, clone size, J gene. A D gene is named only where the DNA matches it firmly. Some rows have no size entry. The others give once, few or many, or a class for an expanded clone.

CDR3aa: CASSPGYQETQYF
CDR3nt: TGTGCCAGCTCACCAGGGTACCAAGAGACCCAGTACTTC
v_gene: TRBV18
d_gene: NA
abundance: NA
j_gene: TRBJ2-5

CDR3aa: CASSYSKGTEPSRSYEQYF
CDR3nt: TGTGCCAGCAGTTACTCGAAGGGGACAGAGCCTAGCCGATCCTACGAGCAGTACTTC
v_gene: TRBV6-6
d_gene: TRBD1
abundance: few
j_gene: TRBJ2-7

CDR3aa: CASTRGSGGSSADTQYF
CDR3nt: TGTGCCAGCACCCGAGGCTCTGGCGGGAGCAGTGCAGATACGCAGTATTTT
v_gene: TRBV6-1
d_gene: TRBD2
abundance: NA
j_gene: TRBJ2-3

CDR3aa: CASRVQQGHTDTQYF
CDR3nt: TGTGCCAGCAGGGTACAGCAAGGGCACACAGATACGCAGTATTTT
v_gene: TRBV27
d_gene: NA
abundance: NA
j_gene: TRBJ2-3

CDR3aa: CASSLERPPVDEQFF
CDR3nt: TGCGCCAGCAGCTTGGAGCGGCCTCCCGTGGATGAGCAGTTCTTC
v_gene: TRBV5-1
d_gene: NA
abundance: many
j_gene: TRBJ2-1

CDR3aa: CASSLDSGANVLTF
CDR3nt: TGCGCCAGCAGCTTGGATTCTGGGGCCAACGTCCTGACTTTC
v_gene: TRBV5-1
d_gene: NA
abundance: many
j_gene: TRBJ2-6

CDR3aa: CASSEITRDRGNTEAFF
CDR3nt: TGTGCCAGCAGCGAAATCACGCGGGACAGGGGAAACACTGAAGCTTTCTTT
v_gene: TRBV27
d_gene: TRBD1
abundance: NA
j_gene: TRBJ1-1

CDR3aa: CASSFRERRMYQETQYF
CDR3nt: TGTGCCAGCAGTTTTCGGGAGAGGCGAATGTACCAAGAGACCCAGTACTTC
v_gene: TRBV6-2/TRBV6-3
d_gene: NA
abundance: NA
j_gene: TRBJ2-5

CDR3aa: CASSLFGGTEAFF
CDR3nt: TGTGCCAGCAGCTTGTTCGGAGGGACTGAAGCTTTCTTT
v_gene: TRBV7-9
d_gene: NA
abundance: many
j_gene: TRBJ1-1

CDR3aa: CASSEKVVGSRGPNTEAFF
CDR3nt: TGCGCCAGCAGTGAGAAAGTGGTAGGATCGCGGGGCCCGAACACTGAAGCTTTCTTT
v_gene: TRBV10-1
d_gene: NA
abundance: many
j_gene: TRBJ1-1

CDR3aa: CASSTGGFPGELFF
CDR3nt: TGTGCCAGCAGCACTGGAGGGTTCCCCGGGGAGCTGTTTTTT
v_gene: TRBV7-3
d_gene: NA
abundance: NA
j_gene: TRBJ2-2

CDR3aa: CASSLEDPGKAFF
CDR3nt: TGTGCCAGTAGCTTAGAAGATCCGGGAAAGGCTTTCTTT
v_gene: TRBV7-9
d_gene: NA
abundance: NA
j_gene: TRBJ1-1

CDR3aa: CASRGDYSTGELFF
CDR3nt: TGTGCCAGCAGGGGGGACTACTCAACCGGGGAGCTGTTCTTT
v_gene: TRBV7-3
d_gene: TRBD2
abundance: NA
j_gene: TRBJ2-2

CDR3aa: CASSLNRLVRGTQYF
CDR3nt: TGTGCCAGCAGTTTAAACAGGCTAGTGAGGGGGACCCAGTACTTC
v_gene: TRBV12-3/TRBV12-4
d_gene: NA
abundance: many
j_gene: TRBJ2-5

CDR3aa: CASSSGTRNIQYF
CDR3nt: TGTGCCAGCAGTTCCGGGACAAGGAACATTCAGTACTTC
v_gene: TRBV7-8
d_gene: NA
abundance: many
j_gene: TRBJ2-4

CDR3aa: CSVEDGQQETQYF
CDR3nt: TGCAGCGTTGAAGACGGGCAGCAAGAGACCCAGTACTTC
v_gene: TRBV29-1
d_gene: NA
abundance: medium-sized
j_gene: TRBJ2-5

CDR3aa: CASSLRWAEAFF
CDR3nt: TGTGCCAGCAGCTTACGCTGGGCTGAAGCTTTCTTT
v_gene: TRBV7-9
d_gene: NA
abundance: NA
j_gene: TRBJ1-1

CDR3aa: CASSPSGDTDTQYF
CDR3nt: TGCGCCAGCAGCCCCTCTGGAGACACAGATACGCAGTATTTT
v_gene: TRBV5-1
d_gene: NA
abundance: NA
j_gene: TRBJ2-3

CDR3aa: CASTGLAFGEQYF
CDR3nt: TGTGCCAGTACCGGACTAGCGTTTGGCGAGCAGTACTTC
v_gene: TRBV28
d_gene: TRBD2
abundance: few
j_gene: TRBJ2-7

CDR3aa: CASKSLPGNRSYEQYF
CDR3nt: TGTGCCAGCAAATCACTCCCGGGCAACAGGTCCTACGAGCAGTACTTC
v_gene: TRBV28
d_gene: NA
abundance: few
j_gene: TRBJ2-7

CDR3aa: CASSPPGNGNTIYF
CDR3nt: TGTGCCAGCTCACCACCCGGGAACGGAAACACCATATATTTT
v_gene: TRBV18
d_gene: NA
abundance: NA
j_gene: TRBJ1-3

CDR3aa: CASRSTGATTGDTQYF
CDR3nt: TGTGCCAGCAGGTCCACAGGGGCTACCACCGGAGATACGCAGTATTTT
v_gene: TRBV7-6
d_gene: TRBD1
abundance: many
j_gene: TRBJ2-3

CDR3aa: CAILRLSGANVLTF
CDR3nt: TGTGCCATACTCCGGCTCTCTGGGGCCAACGTCCTGACTTTC
v_gene: TRBV7-2
d_gene: NA
abundance: many
j_gene: TRBJ2-6

CDR3aa: CAISESTSGQPQHF
CDR3nt: TGTGCCATCAGTGAGTCTACGAGCGGTCAGCCCCAGCATTTT
v_gene: TRBV10-3
d_gene: NA
abundance: few
j_gene: TRBJ1-5

CDR3aa: CASSLNGRDTQYF
CDR3nt: TGCGCCAGCAGCTTGAACGGGAGGGATACGCAGTATTTT
v_gene: TRBV5-1
d_gene: TRBD2
abundance: many
j_gene: TRBJ2-3

CDR3aa: CASSVRGSTDTQYF
CDR3nt: TGTGCCAGCAGCGTCCGCGGGAGCACAGATACGCAGTATTTT
v_gene: TRBV7-3
d_gene: NA
abundance: few
j_gene: TRBJ2-3

CDR3aa: CASSLFLRGERRDNEQFF
CDR3nt: TGCGCCAGCAGCTTGTTCCTGAGGGGGGAGCGGAGGGACAATGAGCAGTTCTTC
v_gene: TRBV5-1
d_gene: NA
abundance: many
j_gene: TRBJ2-1

CDR3aa: CASSEGATFYGYTF
CDR3nt: TGCGCCAGCAGTGAGGGGGCGACCTTCTATGGCTACACCTTC
v_gene: TRBV5-1
d_gene: TRBD1
abundance: many
j_gene: TRBJ1-2

CDR3aa: CASRPTTGASYNEQFF
CDR3nt: TGCGCCAGCAGACCGACGACAGGGGCCTCCTACAATGAGCAGTTCTTC
v_gene: TRBV5-1
d_gene: TRBD1
abundance: few
j_gene: TRBJ2-1

CDR3aa: CAISLGRDNQPQHF
CDR3nt: TGTGCCATTTCTTTGGGACGGGACAATCAGCCCCAGCATTTT
v_gene: TRBV10-3
d_gene: NA
abundance: once
j_gene: TRBJ1-5

CDR3aa: CSTRRWGNRGSESGETQYF
CDR3nt: TGCAGCACCCGCCGCTGGGGAAACAGGGGTAGTGAATCCGGGGAGACCCAGTACTTC
v_gene: TRBV29-1
d_gene: TRBD1
abundance: NA
j_gene: TRBJ2-5

CDR3aa: CASNTWGASVYGYTF
CDR3nt: TGTGCCAGCAACACGTGGGGGGCGTCCGTCTATGGCTACACCTTC
v_gene: TRBV2
d_gene: NA
abundance: many
j_gene: TRBJ1-2

CDR3aa: CASSTETEAFF
CDR3nt: TGTGCCAGCAGCACCGAAACTGAAGCTTTCTTT
v_gene: TRBV6-2/TRBV6-3
d_gene: NA
abundance: NA
j_gene: TRBJ1-1

CDR3aa: CASSRRNSILITDTQYF
CDR3nt: TGTGCCAGCAGCCGCCGGAACTCAATCCTTATCACAGATACGCAGTATTTT
v_gene: TRBV7-8
d_gene: NA
abundance: NA
j_gene: TRBJ2-3

CDR3aa: CASSIRAMNTEAFF
CDR3nt: TGTGCCAGTAGTATCCGTGCTATGAACACTGAAGCTTTCTTC
v_gene: TRBV19
d_gene: NA
abundance: NA
j_gene: TRBJ1-1

CDR3aa: CASSLDRDTLYEQYF
CDR3nt: TGTGCCAGCAGCTTGGACCGGGACACACTCTACGAGCAGTACTTC
v_gene: TRBV7-6
d_gene: NA
abundance: NA
j_gene: TRBJ2-7

CDR3aa: CASSGGGPNIQYF
CDR3nt: TGTGCCAGCAGCGGGGGAGGGCCGAACATTCAGTACTTC
v_gene: TRBV3-1
d_gene: TRBD2
abundance: NA
j_gene: TRBJ2-4

CDR3aa: CASSQVGRDEETQYF
CDR3nt: TGTGCCAGCAGCCAAGTCGGAAGGGATGAAGAGACCCAGTACTTC
v_gene: TRBV4-2
d_gene: NA
abundance: NA
j_gene: TRBJ2-5

CDR3aa: CASSASGGNRNEQFF
CDR3nt: TGTGCCAGCAGTGCTTCCGGAGGCAATAGAAATGAGCAGTTCTTC
v_gene: TRBV28
d_gene: NA
abundance: NA
j_gene: TRBJ2-1

CDR3aa: CASSQKGGNSNQPQHF
CDR3nt: TGCGCCAGCAGCCAAAAGGGAGGGAATAGCAATCAGCCCCAGCATTTT
v_gene: TRBV4-1
d_gene: NA
abundance: few
j_gene: TRBJ1-5

CDR3aa: CSAEKDATDTQYF
CDR3nt: TGCAGTGCCGAGAAGGATGCCACAGATACGCAGTATTTT
v_gene: TRBV20-1
d_gene: NA
abundance: many
j_gene: TRBJ2-3

CDR3aa: CASSNAGTGNTEAFF
CDR3nt: TGTGCCAGCAGTAACGCCGGGACAGGGAACACTGAAGCTTTCTTT
v_gene: TRBV6-2/TRBV6-3
d_gene: TRBD1
abundance: many
j_gene: TRBJ1-1

CDR3aa: CASSRDRTRGEAFF
CDR3nt: TGTGCCAGTAGTCGGGACAGGACACGAGGTGAAGCTTTCTTT
v_gene: TRBV19
d_gene: TRBD1
abundance: NA
j_gene: TRBJ1-1